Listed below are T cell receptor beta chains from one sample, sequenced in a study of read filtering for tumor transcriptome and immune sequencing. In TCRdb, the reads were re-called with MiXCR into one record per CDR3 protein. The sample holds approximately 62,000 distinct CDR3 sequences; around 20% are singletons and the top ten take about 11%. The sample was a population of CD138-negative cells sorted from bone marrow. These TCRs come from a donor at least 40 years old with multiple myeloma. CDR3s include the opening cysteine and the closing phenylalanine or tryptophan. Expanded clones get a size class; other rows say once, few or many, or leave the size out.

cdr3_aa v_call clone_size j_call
CASSVGSGRGDEQFF TRBV9 many TRBJ2-1
CASSPEGRDEQFF TRBV7-9 many TRBJ2-1
CAWSVLGPGASYERYF TRBV30 many TRBJ2-7
CASRPGTTYNVQFF TRBV6-2/TRBV6-3 - TRBJ2-1
CASSITGREMRELFF TRBV19 - TRBJ1-4
CASSLGTSGSTDTQYF TRBV9 few TRBJ2-3
CASSLGQPQHF TRBV12-3/TRBV12-4 many TRBJ1-5
CASSLSQDQFF TRBV11-2 few TRBJ2-1
CSSSENTEAFF TRBV29-1 many TRBJ1-1
CASSSTSGGTEQFF TRBV5-1 - TRBJ2-1
CASSLASGTEAFF TRBV12-3/TRBV12-4 many TRBJ1-1
CASSLFMGGVETQYF TRBV5-1 - TRBJ2-5
CAGSLDRGDEQFF TRBV7-8 - TRBJ2-1
CASSLGWALTWDTDTQYF TRBV5-4 few TRBJ2-3
CASSWGQGTEAFF TRBV5-1 many TRBJ1-1
CASRREGAGQPQHF TRBV6-6 many TRBJ1-5
CATFANTGELFF TRBV10-3 many TRBJ2-2
CASSVDSTDTEAFF TRBV5-1 many TRBJ1-1
CSASTGALLETQYF TRBV20-1 many TRBJ2-5
CASSPFDAYGYTFGSRRGYTF TRBV7-9 many TRBJ1-2
CAWSRVFGNERYF TRBV30 - TRBJ2-7
CASSWGSSYEQYF TRBV6-2/TRBV6-3 many TRBJ2-7
CASSWTGNEAFF TRBV28 many TRBJ1-1
CASSLGASGKITDTQYF TRBV5-1 many TRBJ2-3
CSIIVTGTDTQYF TRBV29-1 many TRBJ2-3
CSARDGGSSGNTIYF TRBV20-1 many TRBJ1-3
CASSPGQGSEKLFF TRBV7-9 many TRBJ1-4
CASSSDRVENTGELFF TRBV7-9 many TRBJ2-2
CASSGLDRSWPQHF TRBV25-1 many TRBJ1-5
CASSSHLAGTFTDTQYF TRBV5-1 many TRBJ2-3
CASSYGDRGSTDTQYF TRBV5-1 many TRBJ2-3
CGVGSGDTQYF TRBV20-1 many TRBJ2-3
CASSQKESTDTQYF TRBV3-1 many TRBJ2-3
CASSPTAGMNTEAFF TRBV7-6 many TRBJ1-1
CATSDALRDSTDTQYF TRBV24-1 many TRBJ2-3
CSASLDRGRADTQYF TRBV20-1 many TRBJ2-3
CASTSGLVYEQFF TRBV7-9 many TRBJ2-1
CSARDPGENTEAFF TRBV20-1 many TRBJ1-1
CSASPPGTSGGVYEQYF TRBV20-1 many TRBJ2-7
CSVLDSSGYGYTF TRBV29-1 many TRBJ1-2
CSARPSGGLLQSVYNEQFF TRBV20-1 medium-sized TRBJ2-1
CASSLSRGGATNEKLFF TRBV12-3/TRBV12-4 many TRBJ1-4